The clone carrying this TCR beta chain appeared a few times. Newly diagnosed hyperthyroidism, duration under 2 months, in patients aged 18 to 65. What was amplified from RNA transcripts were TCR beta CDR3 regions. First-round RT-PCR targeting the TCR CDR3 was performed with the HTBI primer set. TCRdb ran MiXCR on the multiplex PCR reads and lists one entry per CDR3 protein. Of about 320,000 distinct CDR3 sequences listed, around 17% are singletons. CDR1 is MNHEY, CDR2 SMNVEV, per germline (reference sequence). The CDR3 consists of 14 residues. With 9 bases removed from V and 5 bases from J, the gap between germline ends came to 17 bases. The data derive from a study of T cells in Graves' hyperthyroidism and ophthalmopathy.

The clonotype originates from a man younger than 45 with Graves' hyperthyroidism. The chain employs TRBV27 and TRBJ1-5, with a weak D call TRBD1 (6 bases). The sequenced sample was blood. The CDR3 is CASRGWGADQPQHF. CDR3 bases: TGTGCCAGTAGAGGGTGGGGGGCCGATCAGCCCCAGCATTTT.